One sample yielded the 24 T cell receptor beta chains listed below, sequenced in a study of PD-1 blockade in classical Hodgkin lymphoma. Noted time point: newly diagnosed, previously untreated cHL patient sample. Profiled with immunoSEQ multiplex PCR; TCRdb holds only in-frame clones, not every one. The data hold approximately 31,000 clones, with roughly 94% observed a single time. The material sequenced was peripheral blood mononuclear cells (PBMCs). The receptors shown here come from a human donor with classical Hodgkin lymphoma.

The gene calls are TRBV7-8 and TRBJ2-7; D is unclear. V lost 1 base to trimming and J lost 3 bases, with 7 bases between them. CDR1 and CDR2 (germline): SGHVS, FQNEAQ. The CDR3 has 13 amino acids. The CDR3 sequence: CASSLGGYYEQYF. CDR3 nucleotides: TGTGCCAGCAGCTTAGGGGGATACTACGAGCAGTACTTC.

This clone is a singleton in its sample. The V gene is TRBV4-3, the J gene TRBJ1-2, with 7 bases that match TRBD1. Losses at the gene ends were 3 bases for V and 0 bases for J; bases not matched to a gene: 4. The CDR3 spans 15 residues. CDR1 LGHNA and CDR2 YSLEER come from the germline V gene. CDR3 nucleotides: TGCGCCAGCAGCCAGAACCAGGGGGCTAACTATGGCTACACCTTC. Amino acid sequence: CASSQNQGANYGYTF.

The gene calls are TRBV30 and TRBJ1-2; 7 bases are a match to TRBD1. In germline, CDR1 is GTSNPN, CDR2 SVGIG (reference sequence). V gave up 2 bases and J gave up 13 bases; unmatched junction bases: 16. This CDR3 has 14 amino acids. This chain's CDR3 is CAWSTQAPGQRPTF. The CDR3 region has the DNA TGTGCCTGGAGTACCCAGGCCCCGGGACAGCGACCCACCTTC.

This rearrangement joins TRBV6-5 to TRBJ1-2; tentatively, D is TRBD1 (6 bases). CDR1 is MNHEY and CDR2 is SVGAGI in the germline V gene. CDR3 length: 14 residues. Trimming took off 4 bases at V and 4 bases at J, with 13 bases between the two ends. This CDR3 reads CASSSFGGLYGYTF. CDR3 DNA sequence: TGTGCCAGCAGTTCCTTTGGGGGGCTCTATGGCTACACCTTC.

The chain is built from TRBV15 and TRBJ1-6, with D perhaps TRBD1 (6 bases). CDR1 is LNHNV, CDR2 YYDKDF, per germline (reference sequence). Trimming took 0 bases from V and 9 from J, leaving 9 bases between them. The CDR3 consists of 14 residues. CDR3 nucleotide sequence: TGTGCCACCAGCAGAGACAGGGGCGGTTCACCCCTCCACTTT. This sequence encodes CATSRDRGGSPLHF.

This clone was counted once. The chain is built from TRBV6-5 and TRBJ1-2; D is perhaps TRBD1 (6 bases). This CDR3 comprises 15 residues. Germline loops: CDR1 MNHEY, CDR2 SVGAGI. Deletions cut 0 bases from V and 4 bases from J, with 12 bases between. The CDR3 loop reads CASSYSDRRIYGYTF. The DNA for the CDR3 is TGTGCCAGCAGTTACTCGGACAGACGAATCTATGGCTACACCTTC.

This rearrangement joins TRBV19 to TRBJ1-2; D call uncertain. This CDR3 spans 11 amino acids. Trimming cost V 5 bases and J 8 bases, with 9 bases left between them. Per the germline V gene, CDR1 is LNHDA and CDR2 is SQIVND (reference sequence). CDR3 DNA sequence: TGTGCCAGTAGTGAAACAGCGGGCTACACCTTC. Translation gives CASSETAGYTF.

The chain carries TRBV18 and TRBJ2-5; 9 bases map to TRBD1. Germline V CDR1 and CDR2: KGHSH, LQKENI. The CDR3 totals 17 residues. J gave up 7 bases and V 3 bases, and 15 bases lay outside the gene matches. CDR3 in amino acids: CASSPSEPGQGFGTQYF. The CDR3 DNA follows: TGTGCCAGCTCACCTTCCGAACCGGGACAGGGATTCGGGACCCAGTACTTC.

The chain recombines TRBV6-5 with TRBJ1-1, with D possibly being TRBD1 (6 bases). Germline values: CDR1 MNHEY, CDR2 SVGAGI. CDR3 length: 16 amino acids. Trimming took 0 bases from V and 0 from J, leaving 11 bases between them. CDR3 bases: TGTGCCAGCAGTTACTCAAGGGGGGCCCTGAACACTGAAGCTTTCTTT. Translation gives CASSYSRGALNTEAFF.

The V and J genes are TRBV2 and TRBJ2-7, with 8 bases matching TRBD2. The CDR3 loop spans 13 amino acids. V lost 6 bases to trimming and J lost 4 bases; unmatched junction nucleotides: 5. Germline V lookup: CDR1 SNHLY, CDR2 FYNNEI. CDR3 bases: TGTGCCAGCAGAAGGACTAGCAGATACGAGCAGTACTTC. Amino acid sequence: CASRRTSRYEQYF.

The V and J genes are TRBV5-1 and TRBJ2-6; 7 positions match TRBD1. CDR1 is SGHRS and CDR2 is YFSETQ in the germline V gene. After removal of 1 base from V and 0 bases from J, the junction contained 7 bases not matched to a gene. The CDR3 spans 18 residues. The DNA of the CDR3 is TGCGCCAGCAGCTTGTGGGACAGCCCCCTCTCTGGGGCCAACGTCCTGACTTTC. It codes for CASSLWDSPLSGANVLTF.

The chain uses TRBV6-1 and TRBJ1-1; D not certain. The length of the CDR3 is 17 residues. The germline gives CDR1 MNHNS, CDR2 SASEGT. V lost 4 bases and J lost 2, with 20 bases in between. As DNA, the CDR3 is TGTGCCAGCAGTGCAGGAACCGGCGGCAGGTTAAACACTGAAGCTTTCTTT. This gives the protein CASSAGTGGRLNTEAFF.

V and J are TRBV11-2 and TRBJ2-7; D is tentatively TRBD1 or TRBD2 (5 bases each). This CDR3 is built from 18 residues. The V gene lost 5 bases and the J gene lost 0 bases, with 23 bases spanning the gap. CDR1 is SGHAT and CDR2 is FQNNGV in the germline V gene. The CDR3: CASSPLTTRGAISYEQYF. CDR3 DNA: TGTGCCAGCAGCCCACTTACTACGAGAGGGGCGATCTCCTACGAGCAGTACTTC. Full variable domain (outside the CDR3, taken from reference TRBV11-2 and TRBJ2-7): EAGVAQSPRYKIIEKRQSVAFWCNPISGHATLYWYQQILGQGPKLLIQFQNNGVVDDSQLPKDRFSAERLKGVDSTLKIQPAKLEDSAVYLCASSPLTTRGAISYEQYFGPGTRLTVT.

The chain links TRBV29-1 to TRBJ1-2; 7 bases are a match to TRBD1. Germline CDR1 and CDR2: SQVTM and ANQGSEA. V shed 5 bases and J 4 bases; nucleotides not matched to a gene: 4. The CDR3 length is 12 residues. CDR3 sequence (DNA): TGCAGCGTTTTGGACAGGACCTATGGCTACACCTTC. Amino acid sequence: CSVLDRTYGYTF. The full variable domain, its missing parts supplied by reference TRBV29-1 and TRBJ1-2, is SAVISQKPSRDICQRGTSLTIQCQVDSQVTMMFWYRQQPGQSLTLIATANQGSEATYESGFVIDKFPISRPNLTFSTLTVSNMSPEDSSIYLCSVLDRTYGYTFGSGTRLTVV.

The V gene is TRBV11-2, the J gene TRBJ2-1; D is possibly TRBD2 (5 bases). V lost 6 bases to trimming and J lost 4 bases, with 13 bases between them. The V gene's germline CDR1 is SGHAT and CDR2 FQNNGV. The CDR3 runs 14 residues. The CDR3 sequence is CASRNIREYNEQFF. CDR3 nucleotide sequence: TGTGCCAGCAGAAATATCCGGGAATACAATGAGCAGTTCTTC.

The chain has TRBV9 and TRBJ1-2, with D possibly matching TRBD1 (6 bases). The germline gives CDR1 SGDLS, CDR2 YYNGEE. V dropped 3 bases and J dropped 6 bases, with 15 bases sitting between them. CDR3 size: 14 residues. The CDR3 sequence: CASSARDRFHGYTF. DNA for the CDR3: TGTGCCAGCAGCGCCAGAGACAGGTTTCATGGCTACACCTTC.

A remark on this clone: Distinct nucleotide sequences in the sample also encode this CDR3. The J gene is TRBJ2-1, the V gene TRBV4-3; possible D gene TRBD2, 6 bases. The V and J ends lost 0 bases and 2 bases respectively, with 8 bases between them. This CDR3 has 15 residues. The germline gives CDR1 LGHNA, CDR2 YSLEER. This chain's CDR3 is CASSQDPGAYNEQFF. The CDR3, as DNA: TGCGCCAGCAGCCAAGATCCGGGGGCCTACAATGAGCAGTTCTTC.

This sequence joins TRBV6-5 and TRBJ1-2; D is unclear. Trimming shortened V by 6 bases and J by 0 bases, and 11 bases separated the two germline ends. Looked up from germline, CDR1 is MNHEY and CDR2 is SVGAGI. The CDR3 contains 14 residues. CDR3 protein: CASRRYRTNYGYTF. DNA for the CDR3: TGTGCCAGCAGGCGGTATAGGACTAACTATGGCTACACCTTC.

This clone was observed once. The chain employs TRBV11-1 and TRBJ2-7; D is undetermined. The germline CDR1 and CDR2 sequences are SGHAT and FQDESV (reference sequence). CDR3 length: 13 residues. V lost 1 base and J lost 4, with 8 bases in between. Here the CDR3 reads CASSLEFGYEQYF. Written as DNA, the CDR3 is TGTGCCAGCAGCTTAGAGTTCGGATACGAGCAGTACTTC.

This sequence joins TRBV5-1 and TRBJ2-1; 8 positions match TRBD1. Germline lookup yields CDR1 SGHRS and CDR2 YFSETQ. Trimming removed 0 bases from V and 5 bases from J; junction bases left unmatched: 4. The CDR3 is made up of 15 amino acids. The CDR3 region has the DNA TGCGCCAGCAGCTTGGCCCAGGGGGCGGACAATGAGCAGTTCTTC. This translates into CASSLAQGADNEQFF. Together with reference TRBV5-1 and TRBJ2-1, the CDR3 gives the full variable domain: KAGVTQTPRYLIKTRGQQVTLSCSPISGHRSVSWYQQTPGQGLQFLFEYFSETQRNKGNFPGRFSGRQFSNSRSEMNVSTLELGDSALYLCASSLAQGADNEQFFGPGTRLTVL.

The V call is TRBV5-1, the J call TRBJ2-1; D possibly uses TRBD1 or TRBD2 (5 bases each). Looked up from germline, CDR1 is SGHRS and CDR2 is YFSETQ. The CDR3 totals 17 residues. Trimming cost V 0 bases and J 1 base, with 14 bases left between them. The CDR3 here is CASSLGVGGRSYNEQFF. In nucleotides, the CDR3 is TGCGCCAGCAGCTTGGGCGTTGGGGGTAGATCCTACAATGAGCAGTTCTTC.

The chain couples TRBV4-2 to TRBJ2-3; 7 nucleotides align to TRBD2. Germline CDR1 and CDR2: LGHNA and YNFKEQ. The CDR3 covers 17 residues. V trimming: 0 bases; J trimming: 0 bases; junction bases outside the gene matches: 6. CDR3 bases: TGTGCCAGCAGCCAAGAAAACCAGCGGGGCAGCACAGATACGCAGTATTTT. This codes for CASSQENQRGSTDTQYF.

The CDR3 coding sequence is TGCGCCAGCAGCTGGGACGGGGCTAGTGAAAGAAAACTGTTTTTT. It is translated as CASSWDGASERKLFF. The rearrangement uses TRBV5-1 and TRBJ1-4; tentative D call: TRBD1 (5 bases). Trimming removed 3 bases from V and 10 bases from J, with 19 bases in between. Looked up from germline, CDR1 is SGHRS and CDR2 is YFSETQ. This CDR3 has 15 amino acids.

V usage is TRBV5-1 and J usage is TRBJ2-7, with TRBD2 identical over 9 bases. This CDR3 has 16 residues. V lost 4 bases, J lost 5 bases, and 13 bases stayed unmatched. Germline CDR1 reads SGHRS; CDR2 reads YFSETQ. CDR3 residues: CASSPSPRGRVHEQYF. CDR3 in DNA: TGCGCCAGCAGCCCCTCCCCGCGCGGGAGGGTCCACGAGCAGTACTTC.